This paragraph reports one T cell receptor beta chain. Its antigen target is currently unknown. No much larger clone is present one base from it, and per-base qualities are unavailable. The data are from a study of control samples from healthy donors and cancer patients (dated by TCRdb to 2020 to 2022). Library preparation used the immunoSEQ multiplex PCR assay. As stored in TCRdb, this immuneACCESS dataset retains in-frame rearrangements with V and J assigned. A fraction of the clones does not appear; measured against another copy, unresolved V genes explain less than half of the discrepancy, and the remainder lacks a known reason. This sample lists some 140,000 clones; more than 85% were detected once. Roughly 8.4% of the sample is taken by the ten largest. The CDR3, from cysteine to phenylalanine, totals 15 residues. The retained sequence is limited to the CDR3, 45 bases, with the frame set at the first base. The germline V gene (reference sequence) yields LNHDA for CDR1 and SQIVND for CDR2. Between the V and J ends, shortened by 6 bases and 4 bases respectively, the junction contains 19 bases.

Input material: blood. The rearranged segments are TRBV19 and TRBJ2-7, with the D call tentatively TRBD1 or TRBD2, each fitting 7 bases. The receptor was isolated from a woman aged 25 to 45 in good health. Read as DNA, the sequence is TGTGCCAGTAGCGGGGGAGGGCAGGGGGAATACGAGCAGTACTTC. Its protein product is CASSGGGQGEYEQYF. Here the CDR3 is joined to the reference TRBV19 and TRBJ2-7 genes, and the full variable domain is: DGGITQSPKYLFRKEGQNVTLSCEQNLNHDAMYWYRQDPGQGLRLIYYSQIVNDFQKGDIAEGYSVSREKKESFPLTVTSAQKNPTAFYLCASSGGGQGEYEQYFGPGTRLTVT.